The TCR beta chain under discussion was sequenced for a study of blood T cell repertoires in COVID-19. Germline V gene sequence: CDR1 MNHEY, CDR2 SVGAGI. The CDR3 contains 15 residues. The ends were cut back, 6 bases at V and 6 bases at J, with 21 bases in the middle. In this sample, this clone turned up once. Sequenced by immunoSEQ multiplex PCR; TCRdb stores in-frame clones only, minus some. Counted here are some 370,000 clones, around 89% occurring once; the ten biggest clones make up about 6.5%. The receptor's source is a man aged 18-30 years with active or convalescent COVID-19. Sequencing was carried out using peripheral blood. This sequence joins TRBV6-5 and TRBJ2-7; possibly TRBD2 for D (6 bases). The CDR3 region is CASRHGGGGRGEQYF. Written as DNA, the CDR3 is TGTGCCAGCAGGCACGGGGGTGGGGGAAGGGGCGAGCAGTACTTC.